The 28 T cell receptor beta chains in this list originate from one sample, sequenced in a study of CD8+CD57+ T cells in acquired aplastic anemia (dated by TCRdb to the late 2010s). The patients picked for sequencing were ones in whom flow cytometry had shown an expansion of CD8+CD57+ cells. The run used an Illumina HiSeq 2000. Genomic DNA was used as template for profiling of TCR beta VDJ combinations and CDR3 sequences. TCRdb's own reprocessing of the public reads used fastp at Q25 and MiXCR and kept productive beta chains. One record per CDR3 amino acid sequence lists the most common genes and DNA. The sample table holds under 500,000 distinct CDR3 sequences, of which approximately 32% were seen once. Together, the top ten hold about 0.8% of the sample. The sample taken for sequencing was sorted CD4+, CD8+, or CD8+CD57+ T cells (not recorded which) from PBMCs. The receptors shown here come from a human donor with aplastic anemia.

Ten or more counts support this clonotype. The chain has TRBV20-1 and TRBJ1-2, with D possibly matching TRBD1 (6 bases). Germline CDR1 and CDR2: DFQATT and SNEGSKA (reference sequence). This CDR3 has 12 amino acids. With 5 bases removed from V and 4 bases from J, the gap between germline ends came to 11 bases. The CDR3 spells CSAGGGSYGYTF. DNA of the CDR3: TGCAGTGCTGGGGGCGGGAGCTATGGCTACACCTTC.

This chain links TRBV20-1 with TRBJ1-4, with 8 positions matching TRBD1. The ends lost 0 bases at V and 5 bases at J; junction bases unmatched: 5. Per germline, CDR1 DFQATT and CDR2 SNEGSKA (reference sequence). The CDR3 is 15 residues long. CDR3: CSARDPDRANEKLFF. CDR3 nucleotides: TGCAGTGCTAGAGACCCGGACAGGGCAAATGAAAAACTGTTTTTT.

The J gene is TRBJ2-7, the V gene TRBV29-1; TRBD1 matches 9 bases. The CDR3 runs to 11 residues. V gave up 6 bases and J gave up 6 bases; unmatched junction bases: 3. CDR1 and CDR2 (germline): SQVTM, ANQGSEA. CDR3 nucleotides: TGCAGCGTCGGGGACAGGGCCGAGCAGTACTTC. Residues: CSVGDRAEQYF.

Ten or more counts support this clonotype. V usage is TRBV7-9 and J usage is TRBJ1-2; weak D call: TRBD1 (5 bases). CDR1 is SEHNR, CDR2 FQNEAQ, per germline (reference sequence). The CDR3 covers 15 residues. Trimming removed 5 bases at V and 3 bases at J, with 16 bases between. The CDR3 region has the DNA TGTGCCAGCAGCGCGCGCCAGGGTAGCGACTATGGCTACACCTTC. Protein sequence: CASSARQGSDYGYTF.

This clonotype was seen only a few times. The V gene is TRBV20-1, the J gene TRBJ2-1; 7 nucleotides agree with TRBD1. J gave up 12 bases and V 6 bases, and 11 bases lay outside the gene matches. Per the germline V gene, CDR1 is DFQATT and CDR2 is SNEGSKA (reference sequence). This CDR3 spans 12 amino acids. CDR3 in amino acids: CSAVDEGAAQFF. As DNA, the CDR3 is TGCAGTGCCGTCGATGAGGGGGCAGCGCAGTTCTTC.

The chain has TRBV10-1 and TRBJ2-1; the D gene could be TRBD1 or TRBD2 (5 bases each). The V end was cut by 0 bases, the J end by 0 bases, with 12 bases between. This CDR3 spans 17 amino acids. Germline-derived CDR1 and CDR2 are WNHNN and SYGVQD (reference sequence). The chain's CDR3 is CASSESRGWVSYNEQFF. DNA of the CDR3: TGCGCCAGCAGTGAGTCGAGGGGCTGGGTCTCCTACAATGAGCAGTTCTTC.

In its sample, this clonotype was seen many times. The chain links TRBV15 to TRBJ2-4, with 10 nucleotides matching TRBD1. Germline V gives CDR1 LNHNV, CDR2 YYDKDF (reference sequence). J lost 9 bases, V lost 1 base, and 6 bases had no gene match. There are 15 residues in the CDR3. The CDR3 coding sequence is TGTGCCACCAGCAGAGCAGGGACAGGGGTTAGCATTCAGTACTTC. It codes for CATSRAGTGVSIQYF.

This clonotype was seen repeatedly, ten times or more. The V gene is TRBV2, the J gene TRBJ2-3, with D possibly TRBD1 on 6 matching bases. Germline assignment: CDR1 SNHLY and CDR2 FYNNEI. CDR3 length: 15 amino acids. The V end was cut by 8 bases, the J end by 5 bases, with 20 bases between. CDR3 sequence: CASRSSQGSGDTQYF. The CDR3 coding sequence is TGTGCCAGCCGGTCCTCACAGGGTAGTGGAGATACGCAGTATTTT.

The chain couples TRBV24-1 to TRBJ2-3; 10 nucleotides match TRBD2. Trimming cost V 4 bases and J 2 bases; bases outside gene matches: 11. Germline CDR1 is KGHDR and CDR2 is SFDVKD. The CDR3 has 18 residues. The CDR3 spells CATSEASGGASPTDTQYF. DNA for the CDR3: TGTGCCACCAGTGAGGCAAGCGGGGGGGCTTCACCCACAGATACGCAGTATTTT.

This clonotype was observed a few times. The J gene is TRBJ1-1, the V gene TRBV9, with D perhaps matching TRBD1 (5 bases). Germline CDR1 reads SGDLS; CDR2 reads YYNGEE. The CDR3 is made up of 16 amino acids. Trimming took off 7 bases at V and 5 bases at J, with 24 bases between the two ends. CDR3 in DNA: TGTGCCAGCTCACTTCCGGGGGGGGGACGGTGGACTGAAGCTTTCTTT. It specifies CASSLPGGGRWTEAFF.

There are a few counts of this clonotype. The CDR3 DNA is TGTGCCAGCAGTGATGGGGCGGGAACAAGCACAGATACGCAGTATTTT. Encoded protein: CASSDGAGTSTDTQYF. The chain employs TRBV2 and TRBJ2-3, with D perhaps matching TRBD2 (6 bases). CDR3 length: 16 residues. V dropped 3 bases and J dropped 0 bases, with 13 bases sitting between them. Germline values: CDR1 SNHLY, CDR2 FYNNEI. Together with reference TRBV2 and TRBJ2-3, the CDR3 gives the full variable domain: EPEVTQTPSHQVTQMGQEVILRCVPISNHLYFYWYRQILGQKVEFLVSFYNNEISEKSEIFDDQFSVERPDGSNFTLKIRSTKLEDSAMYFCASSDGAGTSTDTQYFGPGTRLTVL.

This clonotype was counted at least ten times. The chain has TRBV5-8 and TRBJ1-6; D possibly corresponds to TRBD1 (5 bases). From germline, CDR1 is SGHTS and CDR2 YDEGEE. The length of the CDR3 is 14 residues. With 0 bases removed from V and 10 bases from J, the gap between germline ends came to 11 bases. The CDR3 coding sequence is TGTGCCAGCAGCTTGGCCGGGAGGGACTCACCCCTCCACTTT. It translates to CASSLAGRDSPLHF.

This clonotype was counted a single time. V is TRBV5-1 and J is TRBJ2-6; a weak D match, TRBD2 (5 bases). The ends were cut back, 2 bases at V and 18 bases at J, with 12 bases in the middle. This CDR3 comprises 11 residues. Germline lookup yields CDR1 SGHRS and CDR2 YFSETQ. CDR3 sequence: CASSFEGRETF. CDR3 nucleotides: TGCGCCAGCAGCTTCGAAGGCCGGGAGACTTTC.

As concerns this clonotype: The conserved phenylalanine or tryptophan normally closing the CDR3 is absent here, so this likely arose from a read error. The chain links TRBV11-2 to TRBJ2-5, with 13 bases fitting TRBD2. CDR3 length: 17 residues. The germline V gene has CDR1 SGHAT and CDR2 FQNNGV. V lost 3 bases and J lost 2; bases outside the gene matches: 6. The CDR3 DNA reads as TGTGCCAGCAGCTTTTTTGGACTAGCGGGGGAACAAGAGACCCAGTACTCC. It yields the protein CASSFFGLAGEQETQYS.

This clonotype has a count of ten or more. This chain uses TRBV7-2 with TRBJ2-7; the match to TRBD1 covers 10 bases. With V trimmed by 5 bases and J by 5 bases, 6 bases remained unmatched. The CDR3 consists of 14 residues. Germline V gene lookup returns CDR1 SGHTA and CDR2 FQGNSA. The CDR3 bases are TGTGCCAGCAGCGGGGGACAGGGGTTCGACGAGCAGTACTTC. Its protein product is CASSGGQGFDEQYF.

The chain has TRBV19 and TRBJ1-5; possibly TRBD1 for D (6 bases). Trimming took 8 bases from V and 4 from J, leaving 18 bases between them. In germline, CDR1 is LNHDA, CDR2 SQIVND (reference sequence). This CDR3 has 15 residues. CDR3 protein: CASHRALPNNQPQHF. The CDR3 DNA reads TGTGCCAGTCACAGGGCACTACCCAATAATCAGCCCCAGCATTTT.

This clonotype has a handful of counts. This chain links TRBV10-3 with TRBJ2-1, with 11 bases that match TRBD1. Trimming took 4 bases from V and 8 from J; bases not matched to a gene: 7. The germline gives CDR1 ENHRY, CDR2 SYGVKD. CDR3 length equals 15 residues. CDR3 loop: CAISGGTGGGDEQFF. For the CDR3, the DNA is TGTGCCATCAGTGGGGGGACAGGGGGGGGGGATGAGCAGTTCTTC.

Many counts were recorded for this clonotype. The V gene is TRBV20-1, the J gene TRBJ2-7; 10 bases are shared with TRBD1. V was clipped by 6 bases and J by 4 bases; unmatched bases: 9. The CDR3 is 14 residues long. Per germline, CDR1 DFQATT and CDR2 SNEGSKA (reference sequence). The CDR3: CSAVRGTGDYEQYF. The CDR3 region has the DNA TGCAGTGCCGTCCGTGGGACAGGGGATTACGAGCAGTACTTC.

This clonotype occurred many times. The V call is TRBV7-2, the J call TRBJ1-2; the D gene is possibly TRBD1 (5 bases). The CDR3 totals 14 residues. With 2 bases removed from V and 5 bases from J, the gap between germline ends came to 12 bases. Germline CDR1 and CDR2: SGHTA and FQGNSA. CDR3 nucleotide sequence: TGTGCCAGCAGCTTACAGGGTCCTGTTTATGGCTACACCTTC. It codes for CASSLQGPVYGYTF.

The CDR3 bases are TGCGCCAGCAGCCCAACAGGGAGGGTCCCAGATACGCAGTATTTT. Translating it yields CASSPTGRVPDTQYF. The chain carries TRBV4-1 and TRBJ2-3, with D possibly matching TRBD2 (7 bases). This CDR3 contains 15 residues. Germline CDR1 MGHRA, CDR2 YSYEKL. V was cut by 4 bases and J by 4 bases, with 15 bases left in between.

As regards this clonotype: This clone may be a read error of a much larger clone one base away. The chain has TRBV7-2 and TRBJ2-5; the match to TRBD2 covers 10 bases. Germline V CDR1 and CDR2: SGHTA, FQGNSA. The CDR3 sequence is 14 residues long. CDR3 protein: CVSSQAGGIETQYF. In DNA, the CDR3 is TGTGTCAGCAGCCAAGCGGGGGGGATAGAGACCCAGTACTTC.

This sequence joins TRBV24-1 and TRBJ1-5; no reliable D call. Germline V lookup: CDR1 KGHDR, CDR2 SFDVKD. V gave up 5 bases and J gave up 0 bases, with 7 bases separating them. This CDR3 comprises 14 residues. CDR3 bases: TGTGCCACCAGTGCAGGAGATAGCAATCAGCCCCAGCATTTT. It is translated as CATSAGDSNQPQHF.

The V gene is TRBV25-1, the J gene TRBJ2-7, with D perhaps matching TRBD2 (7 bases). CDR1 is MGHDK, CDR2 SYGVNS, per germline. CDR3 length: 16 amino acids. Deletions cut 7 bases from V and 6 bases from J, with 25 bases between. In DNA, the CDR3 is TGTGCCAGCATAGGCCCTCCGGGGGGCCCGTTAGGCGAGCAGTACTTC. It translates to CASIGPPGGPLGEQYF.

Regarding this clonotype: This could be a read error, since a much larger clone is one nucleotide away. V usage is TRBV25-1 and J usage is TRBJ1-2, with 7 positions matching TRBD1. The CDR3 is 13 amino acids. From germline, CDR1 is MGHDK and CDR2 SYGVNS. For the CDR3, the DNA is TGTGCCGGCAGTGGAGGGGGCCACCATGGCTACACCTTC. Amino acids: CAGSGGGHHGYTF.

As regards this clonotype: The final CDR3 position lacks the conserved phenylalanine or tryptophan, pointing to a likely read error. The CDR3 here is CASSLGQNNSPLHY. The DNA of the CDR3 is TGTGCTAGCAGCTTAGGACAGAATAATTCACCCCTCCACTAT. The chain combines TRBV7-7 with TRBJ1-6; D possibly corresponds to TRBD1 (6 bases). Germline CDR1 is SSHAT and CDR2 is FNYEAQ (reference sequence). The CDR3 sequence is 14 residues long.

This clonotype was observed a handful of times. The chain combines TRBV12-3 or TRBV12-4 with TRBJ2-7, with D unclear. The CDR3 loop spans 14 amino acids. V lost 6 bases and J lost 4, with 16 bases in between. CDR3 DNA: TGTGCCAGCAGGGTTACAGAGAGAATATACGAGCAGTACTTC. It yields the protein CASRVTERIYEQYF.

A remark on this clonotype: A much bigger clone sits one base away, suggesting this may be a read error. The chain carries TRBV19 and TRBJ1-1; 8 positions agree with TRBD1. V lost 2 bases and J lost 1; bases outside the gene matches: 9. The CDR3 totals 17 residues. Germline V gives CDR1 LNHDA, CDR2 SQIVND (reference sequence). The CDR3 spells CASSIKGTGGANTEAFF. The CDR3 nucleotides are TGTGCCAGTAGTATAAAGGGGACAGGAGGCGCGAACACTGAAGCTTTCTTT.

This clonotype was found a few times. The chain has TRBV6-1 and TRBJ2-3, with D perhaps being TRBD1 or TRBD2 (7 bases each). Germline values: CDR1 MNHNS, CDR2 SASEGT. The V end was cut by 6 bases, the J end by 8 bases, with 12 bases between. The CDR3 consists of 12 residues. The CDR3 reads CASRPGGGTQYF. The CDR3 bases are TGTGCCAGCAGGCCAGGGGGGGGTACGCAGTATTTT.